The sequence of this T cell receptor (beta chain) was determined in a study of T cells in Graves' hyperthyroidism and ophthalmopathy. Notes on the study in general: Most thyroid-expanded clonotypes above 0.001 were also found in blood.

Amplification yielded TCR beta CDR3 regions, with RNA transcripts as the source. Primed by the HTBI set, a first-round RT-PCR was run on the TCR CDR3. Each CDR3 protein gets one entry after TCRdb re-called the multiplex PCR reads with MiXCR. The sample shows around 620,000 distinct CDR3 sequences, under 60% of them seen only once. This CDR3 has 12 amino acids. Germline CDR1 is ENHRY and CDR2 is SYGVKD. This clonotype has a single count. No antigen is known for it. At one end, the junction sequence differs from germline, possibly due to a read error. Patients with uncontrolled infections, other autoimmune diseases, pregnancy or lactation were excluded. Diagnostic assessment was based on clinical symptoms, serum thyroxine and TRAb, thyroid ultrasound and orbital computed tomography.

Sequencing was carried out using peripheral blood or thyroid tissue (not recorded which). This rearrangement joins TRBV10-3 to TRBJ2-2, with a weak D call TRBD2 (5 bases). This TCR was sampled from an adult woman with Graves' disease, either hyperthyroidism or ophthalmopathy (not recorded which). The CDR3 region is CAISENTGKLFF. The CDR3 DNA follows: TGTGCCATCAGTGAGAACACCGGGAAGCTGTTTTTT.